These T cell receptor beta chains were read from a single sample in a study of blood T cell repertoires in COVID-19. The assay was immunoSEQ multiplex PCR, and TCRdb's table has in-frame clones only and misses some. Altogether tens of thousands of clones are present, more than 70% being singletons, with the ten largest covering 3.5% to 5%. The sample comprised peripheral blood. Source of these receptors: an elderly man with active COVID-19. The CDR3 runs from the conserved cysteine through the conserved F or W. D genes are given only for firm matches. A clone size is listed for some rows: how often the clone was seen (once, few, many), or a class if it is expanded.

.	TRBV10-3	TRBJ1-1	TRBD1	CAIGQGLTEAFF
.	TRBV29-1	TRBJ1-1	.	CSVVSRGIGEAFF
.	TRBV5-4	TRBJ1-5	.	CASSLDRTQPQHF
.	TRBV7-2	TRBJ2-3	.	CASSPAGTGTQYF
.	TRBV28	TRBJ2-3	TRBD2	CASTSGGLGTDTQYF
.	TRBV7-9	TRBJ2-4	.	CASSLALIGGEAKNIQYF
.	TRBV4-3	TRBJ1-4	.	CASSQDGRRFEKLFF
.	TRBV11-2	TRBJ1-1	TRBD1	CASSLVRGRNTEAFF
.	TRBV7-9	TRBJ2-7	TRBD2	CASSHIGLGGSRGGEQYF
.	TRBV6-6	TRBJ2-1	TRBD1	CASSPGQGADNEQFF
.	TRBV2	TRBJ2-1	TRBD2	CASSEIRGRASEQFF
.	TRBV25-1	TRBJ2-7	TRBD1	CASSVRDRGHDEQYF
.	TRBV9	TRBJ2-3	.	CASDPQGSSADTQYF
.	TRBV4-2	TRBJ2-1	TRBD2	CASSRFVGLAGGQPPSSNEQFF
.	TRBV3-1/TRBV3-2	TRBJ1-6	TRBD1	CASSSNPGTGNSPLHF
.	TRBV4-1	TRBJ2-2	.	CASSQDLRQTGELFF
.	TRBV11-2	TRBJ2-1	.	CASSLDRGYNEQFF
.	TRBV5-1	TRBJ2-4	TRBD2	CASSDLAVAKNIQYF
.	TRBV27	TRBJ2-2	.	CASSFLPPYGGTRAGELFF
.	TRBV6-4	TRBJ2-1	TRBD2	CASSESGRAINEQFF
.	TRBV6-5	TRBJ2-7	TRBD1	CASTGQGIYEQYF
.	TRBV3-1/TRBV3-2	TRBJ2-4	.	CASSRPGTPKNIQYF
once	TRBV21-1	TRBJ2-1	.	CASNRVTSGRSNEQFF
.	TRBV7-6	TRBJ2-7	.	CASSLPPAYEQYF
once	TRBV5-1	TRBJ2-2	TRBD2	CASSFSSGVNTGELFF
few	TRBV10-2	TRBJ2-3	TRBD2	CATGTSGNGRTDTQYF
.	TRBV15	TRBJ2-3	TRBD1	CAIGQGGTDTQYF
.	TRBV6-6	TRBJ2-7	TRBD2	CASSYSLAKGSYEQYF
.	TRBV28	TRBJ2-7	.	CASSLSSIYEQYF
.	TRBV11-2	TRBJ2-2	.	CASSVTSTGELFF
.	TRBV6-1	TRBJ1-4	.	CASSEHTGTNEKLFF
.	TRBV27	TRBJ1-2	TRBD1	CASSWTGSTGGYTF
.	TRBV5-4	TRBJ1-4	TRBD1	CASSLSGQGADEKLFF